This TCR beta chain stems from a study of post-analysis software for immune sequencing data. The wider study: Disease courses included relapsing-remitting, secondary progressive and progressive-relapsing multiple sclerosis.

Each TCR beta cDNA library carried unique molecular identifiers. T cells numbering roughly 0.95 to 10 million gave rise to 500,000 or so cDNA molecules. MiXCR, applied by TCRdb to the PCR reads, yields one record per CDR3 protein. Among about 770,000 distinct CDR3 sequences listed, 35% to 55% were seen once. Germline V gene lookup returns CDR1 SQVTM and CDR2 ANQGSEA. J was trimmed by 4 bases and V by 6 bases; bases with no gene match: 9. The CDR3 is made up of 14 amino acids. Findings and limits, study-wide: The F measure placed samples prepared in the same batch into strongly shared clusters. In patients, four to six TRBV segments were more frequent than in controls, with TRBV5-6, TRBV5-1 and TRBV20-1 among them.

This clonotype has just a few counts. Its antigen is unidentified. V usage is TRBV29-1 and J usage is TRBJ2-1; 7 bases are a match to TRBD2. The clonotype was recovered from a girl aged 5-17 years with multiple sclerosis. The source material was blood. The CDR3 region has the DNA TGCAGCGTCCTTCCTAGCGGAGCTTACAATGAGCAGTTCTTC. As protein: CSVLPSGAYNEQFF.